This T cell receptor (beta chain) was captured in a study of T-cell reconstitution after alpha-beta-depleted transplantation in children. This clonotype was observed at least ten times. The CDR3 loop spans 16 amino acids. Per germline, CDR1 SGDLS and CDR2 YYNGEE. The trim removed 0 bases at V and 6 bases at J, leaving 5 bases unmatched. During its preparation, the TCRbeta library received unique molecular identifiers. TCRdb recomputed calls from the PCR reads with MiXCR, one row per CDR3 protein. The table shows approximately 270,000 distinct CDR3 sequences, with nearly 10% occurring only once. The receptor was derived from a human donor who donated a stem cell graft to a child with SCID. The sample here was PBMCs from the stem cell graft donor, taken from the stem cell graft. The genes are TRBV9 and TRBJ2-2, with 10 bases identical to TRBD2. The CDR3 nucleotides read TGTGCCAGCAGCGTAGTCGCTAGCGGGGGTTCCGGGGAGCTGTTTTTT. Translation gives CASSVVASGGSGELFF.